This record concerns one T cell receptor beta chain sequence. Its antigen remains unknown. TRB rearrangements spanning V, D and J were amplified using mixed TRB-A/B primers. TCRdb re-called the multiplex PCR reads through MiXCR, storing one row per CDR3 protein. Of about 2,200 distinct CDR3 sequences listed, over 25% are singletons. The sample comes from a study of T cell repertoires in aging, cancer and after chemotherapy. Study context: Donors were grouped into six age bands spanning 30 or younger through 70 or older. Repeat sampling of healthy donors over several months to years showed clear clonal overlap. General study points: Compared with age-matched healthy donors, untreated hematological or solid cancer patients showed higher blood TCR clonality. Rebound thymic output was suggested by rising median generation probability during chemotherapy in each cancer cohort.

TCR beta rearrangements were amplified from peripheral blood genomic DNA. Trimming cost V 6 bases and J 5 bases, with 13 bases left between them. This CDR3 has 13 residues. The chain couples TRBV12-3 or TRBV12-4 to TRBJ1-1; weak D call: TRBD1 (5 bases). This sequence originates from a human donor in good health. Sequencing was carried out using blood. CDR3 sequence: CASSLGGRTEAFF. The CDR3, as DNA: TGTGCCAGCAGCTTGGGGGGTCGGACTGAAGCTTTCTTT.